The 8 T cell receptor beta chains below come from one sample, sequenced in a study of ipilimumab plus nivolumab after autologous stem cell transplantation (dated by TCRdb to the early 2020s). Library creation used the immunoSEQ multiplex PCR assay. Here the immuneACCESS table is served through TCRdb, limited to in-frame sequences with V and J called. Missing clones are a known gap in these copies; in checked studies unresolved V genes cover under half, and the rest lacks a known reason. Counted in this sample were over 80,000 clones; 83% of them appeared once. Around 2% of the sample is in the top ten clones. This specimen consisted of PBMCs, obtained in a trial of ipilimumab plus nivolumab as post-transplant consolidation. The source is a male donor with diffuse large B-cell lymphoma.

As to this clone: The same CDR3 can be traced to other DNA sequences in this sample. This chain joins TRBV19 and TRBJ2-3, with 13 bases aligning to TRBD2. Losses at the gene ends were 8 bases for V and 6 bases for J; bases not matched to a gene: 11. Germline V gene lookup returns CDR1 LNHDA and CDR2 SQIVND (reference sequence). CDR3 length: 16 amino acids. CDR3 region: CASSIRTSGGADTQYF. The CDR3 bases are TGTGCCAGTTCCATTAGAACTAGCGGGGGGGCGGATACGCAGTATTTT.

V usage is TRBV19 and J usage is TRBJ1-5, with D unclear. CDR3 size: 14 residues. Trimming left V 3 bases short and J 0 bases short, with 6 bases between. Germline V gene data show CDR1 as LNHDA and CDR2 as SQIVND (reference sequence). CDR3 bases: TGTGCCAGTAGTATCATGCTTAGCAATCAGCCCCAGCATTTT. Encoded protein: CASSIMLSNQPQHF. The full variable domain, its missing parts supplied by reference TRBV19 and TRBJ1-5, is DGGITQSPKYLFRKEGQNVTLSCEQNLNHDAMYWYRQDPGQGLRLIYYSQIVNDFQKGDIAEGYSVSREKKESFPLTVTSAQKNPTAFYLCASSIMLSNQPQHFGDGTRLSIL.

The genes are TRBV6-6 and TRBJ2-1; 9 bases fit TRBD1. The germline CDR1 and CDR2 sequences are MNHNY and SVGAGI (reference sequence). The CDR3 spans 14 residues. The ends lost 6 bases at V and 5 bases at J; junction bases unmatched: 5. CDR3 in DNA: TGTGCCAGCAGGCGTCGGACAGGGGACAATGAGCAGTTCTTC. Translation: CASRRRTGDNEQFF.

This clone was seen once. This sequence joins TRBV11-2 and TRBJ1-4; 7 bases map to TRBD1. The CDR3 loop spans 14 amino acids. With 5 bases clipped from V and 7 bases from J, the junction kept 7 bases outside the gene matches. Germline-derived CDR1 and CDR2 are SGHAT and FQNNGV. Here the CDR3 DNA reads TGTGCCAGCAGCAACAGGGGCCCCGGTGAAAAACTGTTTTTT. Amino acid sequence: CASSNRGPGEKLFF.

The rearrangement joins TRBV7-9 to TRBJ2-3; TRBD1 might be the D (6 bases). V lost 4 bases, J lost 4 bases, and 15 bases lay in between. The CDR3 loop spans 15 amino acids. Germline V lookup: CDR1 SEHNR, CDR2 FQNEAQ (reference sequence). The CDR3 region has the DNA TGTGCCAGCAGCTCATGGCCAGGGGCAGCAGATACGCAGTATTTT. Residues: CASSSWPGAADTQYF. Drawing the rest from reference TRBV7-9 and TRBJ2-3, the complete variable domain is DTGVSQNPRHKITKRGQNVTFRCDPISEHNRLYWYRQTLGQGPEFLTYFQNEAQLEKSRLLSDRFSAERPKGSFSTLEIQRTEQGDSAMYLCASSSWPGAADTQYFGPGTRLTVL.

The chain combines TRBV2 with TRBJ2-3; D not resolved. The V end was cut by 2 bases, the J end by 4 bases, with 7 bases between. The CDR3 spans 13 residues. Germline values: CDR1 SNHLY, CDR2 FYNNEI. The CDR3 region is CASSESLPDTQYF. Written as DNA, the CDR3 is TGTGCCAGCAGTGAATCATTGCCAGATACGCAGTATTTT.

This clone has more than one count but fewer than ten. The V call is TRBV5-4, the J call TRBJ1-1; 8 bases match TRBD1. Germline V gene sequence: CDR1 SGHNT, CDR2 YYREEE (reference sequence). The CDR3 has 14 residues. V lost 5 bases and J lost 4; bases outside the gene matches: 7. The CDR3 reads CASRRQGWGTEAFF. CDR3 sequence (DNA): TGTGCCAGCAGGAGACAGGGGTGGGGCACTGAAGCTTTCTTT.

The rearrangement links TRBV6-5 to TRBJ1-2; possible D gene TRBD1, 5 bases. The germline gives CDR1 MNHEY, CDR2 SVGAGI. Trimming removed 2 bases at V and 7 bases at J, with 17 bases between. This CDR3 region has 15 residues. In nucleotides, the CDR3 is TGTGCCAGCAGTTACAGGGAGGGGATCTATGGTGGCTACACCTTC. Its protein is CASSYREGIYGGYTF.